The rows below give T cell receptor beta chains drawn from one sample of a study of T cells after posttransplantation cyclophosphamide. Here immunoSEQ multiplex PCR was the method, and the copy in TCRdb shows in-frame clones only, minus some. The sample consists of over 3,500 clones, 60% to 80% of them appearing once. The sequenced sample was PBMCs, obtained approximately 27 days after a stem cell transplant with posttransplant cyclophosphamide. These receptors all come from a male patient between 45 and 59 years old who received an allogeneic stem cell transplant from an unrelated donor, was CMV-positive, and had acute GVHD only. Some T cells may have come from the graft donor. Each CDR3 is given with its conserved first and last residue. D genes are given only for firm matches. Clone size is shown for a subset of rows, as once, few, many or a class of expanded clone.

j_call: TRBJ1-1
v_call: TRBV14
d_call: TRBD1
clone_size: NA
cdr3_nt: TGTGCCAGCAGCCAAGATTGGGGACAGAGGAACACTGAAGCTTTCTTT
cdr3_aa: CASSQDWGQRNTEAFF

j_call: TRBJ2-1
v_call: TRBV5-1
d_call: NA
clone_size: NA
cdr3_nt: TGCGCCAGCAGCTTGGCTCACAATGAGCAGTTCTTC
cdr3_aa: CASSLAHNEQFF

j_call: TRBJ2-1
v_call: TRBV9
d_call: NA
clone_size: NA
cdr3_nt: TGTGCCAGCAGCGTGGGCGGGGACGCTGAGCAGTTCTTC
cdr3_aa: CASSVGGDAEQFF

j_call: TRBJ1-1
v_call: TRBV4-2
d_call: TRBD1
clone_size: few
cdr3_nt: TGTGCCAGCAGCCAAGATAGGACAGGGTGGAACACTGAAGCTTTCTTT
cdr3_aa: CASSQDRTGWNTEAFF

j_call: TRBJ1-2
v_call: TRBV27
d_call: TRBD1
clone_size: NA
cdr3_nt: TGTGCCAGCAGTACTACAGGGGCCCCCTATGGCTACACCTTC
cdr3_aa: CASSTTGAPYGYTF

j_call: TRBJ2-2
v_call: TRBV18
d_call: TRBD2
clone_size: NA
cdr3_nt: TGTGCCAGCTCACCCCCCTCTGTTTTCTCTAGCGGGAGGTTATGTGGGGAGCTGTTTTTT
cdr3_aa: CASSPPSVFSSGRLCGELFF

j_call: TRBJ2-1
v_call: TRBV19
d_call: TRBD2
clone_size: few
cdr3_nt: TGTGCCAGTAGTCGCTCAAGCGGGACCTACAATGAGCAGTTCTTC
cdr3_aa: CASSRSSGTYNEQFF

j_call: TRBJ2-7
v_call: TRBV28
d_call: TRBD2
clone_size: NA
cdr3_nt: TGTGCCAGCAGCTCCAAGCGGGAGTGGACTTACGAGCAGTACTTC
cdr3_aa: CASSSKREWTYEQYF

j_call: TRBJ2-1
v_call: TRBV30
d_call: TRBD2
clone_size: NA
cdr3_nt: TGTGCCTGGGGGCTGGGGGGGACCTACAATGAGCAGTTCTTC
cdr3_aa: CAWGLGGTYNEQFF

j_call: TRBJ2-1
v_call: TRBV4-2
d_call: TRBD2
clone_size: NA
cdr3_nt: TGTGCCAGCAGCCAAGTAAAAACTAGCGGGACTAGCTCCTACAATGAGCAGTTCTTC
cdr3_aa: CASSQVKTSGTSSYNEQFF

j_call: TRBJ2-7
v_call: TRBV28
d_call: TRBD2
clone_size: NA
cdr3_nt: TGTGCCAGCAGTTCACGGACTAGCCATTCCTACGAGCAGTACTTC
cdr3_aa: CASSSRTSHSYEQYF

j_call: TRBJ2-1
v_call: TRBV30
d_call: TRBD2
clone_size: NA
cdr3_nt: TGTGCCTGGGGGAGGGAGGACGAGCAGTTCTTC
cdr3_aa: CAWGREDEQFF

j_call: TRBJ2-7
v_call: TRBV14
d_call: NA
clone_size: NA
cdr3_nt: TGTGCCAGCAGCCATATTGGCAACGAGCAGTACTTC
cdr3_aa: CASSHIGNEQYF

j_call: TRBJ2-2
v_call: TRBV7-7
d_call: NA
clone_size: NA
cdr3_nt: TGTGCCAGCAGCTTAGGGGCCACCGGGGAGCTGTTTTTT
cdr3_aa: CASSLGATGELFF

j_call: TRBJ2-2
v_call: TRBV5-8
d_call: TRBD1
clone_size: NA
cdr3_nt: TGTGCCAGCAGCTTGGCGAGGGGGCTGGCCGGGGAGCTGTTTTTT
cdr3_aa: CASSLARGLAGELFF

j_call: TRBJ2-1
v_call: TRBV29-1
d_call: NA
clone_size: NA
cdr3_nt: TGCAGCGTTGCAGGGAACAATGAGCAGTTCTTC
cdr3_aa: CSVAGNNEQFF